This T cell receptor (beta chain) was sequenced during a study of cytomegalovirus exposure and HLA in healthy donors. Trimming removed 5 bases at V and 2 bases at J, with 13 bases between. CDR1 is SGHTA and CDR2 is FQGNSA in the germline V gene. This CDR3 region has 14 residues. PCR employed 60 Vbeta and 13 Jbeta primers. Original processing methods: In a later analysis, around 10 million of tens of millions of unique beta chains occurred in at least two donors. Libraries were prepared by immunoSEQ multiplex PCR; TCRdb keeps only in-frame clonotypes and omits some of them. D and trimming come from the DNA, and the V and J calls and clone size come from that table. Among 100,000 to 150,000 clones listed, approximately 8.7% were seen once. This clone was detected a few times.

The chain joins TRBV7-2 to TRBJ2-7; D possibly corresponds to TRBD2 (6 bases). What was sequenced was PBMCs. This TCR was sampled from a man aged 35 to 55 in good health and CMV-seronegative. The CDR3 DNA reads TGTGCCAGCAGCACGGGACTCATCCCCTACGAGCAGTACTTC. It yields the protein CASSTGLIPYEQYF.